Listed here are 31 T cell receptor beta chains from one sample, sequenced in a study of T cells of healthy individuals. TCRdb fed the 5' RACE reads into MiXCR, producing one record per CDR3 protein. The sample lists about 96,000 distinct CDR3 sequences; approximately 18% were seen once. The source is a human donor in good health.

The V gene is TRBV4-3, the J gene TRBJ2-7; perhaps D is TRBD1 or TRBD2 (5 bases each). There are 16 residues in the CDR3. V lost 3 bases, J lost 3 bases, and 18 bases lay in between. Germline V gene data show CDR1 as LGHNA and CDR2 as YSLEER. This chain's CDR3 is CASSHRGRQVIYEQYF. CDR3 nucleotides: TGCGCCAGCAGCCACCGGGGACGCCAGGTCATCTACGAGCAGTACTTC.

This chain connects TRBV20-1 to TRBJ2-2, with D perhaps TRBD2 (6 bases). Per the germline V gene, CDR1 is DFQATT and CDR2 is SNEGSKA (reference sequence). Between the trimmed V and J ends, which lost 0 bases and 3 bases, there was a span of 14 bases. The CDR3 loop spans 16 amino acids. The CDR3 protein is CSARDLYGSDTGELFF. CDR3 DNA: TGCAGTGCTAGAGATCTTTACGGGAGCGACACCGGGGAGCTGTTTTTT.

This clonotype occurred many times. The chain employs TRBV28 and TRBJ2-1, with 8 nucleotides matching TRBD2. With V trimmed by 6 bases and J by 5 bases, 12 bases remained unmatched. CDR1 and CDR2 from the germline V gene are MDHEN and SYDVKM. The CDR3 sequence is 16 residues long. The DNA for the CDR3 is TGTGCCAGCAGCCCCGGGGCTAGCGGGCCACACAATGAGCAGTTCTTC. Translating gives CASSPGASGPHNEQFF.

This rearrangement joins TRBV6-2 or TRBV6-3 to TRBJ2-5; possibly TRBD1 for D (6 bases). Trimming removed 6 bases at V and 2 bases at J, with 16 bases between. The CDR3 runs 15 residues. CDR1 MNHEY and CDR2 SVGEGT come from the germline V gene. Written as DNA, the CDR3 is TGTGCCAGCAGACCCCGGACAGCGTCACAAGAGACCCAGTACTTC. This sequence encodes CASRPRTASQETQYF.

The J gene is TRBJ1-5, the V gene TRBV20-1; 7 bases are shared with TRBD1. Losses at the gene ends were 3 bases for V and 3 bases for J; bases not matched to a gene: 8. The V gene's germline CDR1 is DFQATT and CDR2 SNEGSKA (reference sequence). The CDR3 has 15 amino acids. DNA of the CDR3: TGCAGTGCTAGGCACTACAGGGGAATCAATCAGCCCCAGCATTTT. Amino acids: CSARHYRGINQPQHF.

This clonotype has ten or more counts. This chain uses TRBV18 with TRBJ1-5; D is uncertain. V lost 3 bases to trimming and J lost 3 bases, with 9 bases between them. CDR1 and CDR2 (germline): KGHSH, LQKENI. The CDR3 extends over 14 amino acids. For the CDR3, the DNA is TGTGCCAGCTCACCCCAAAACTTCAATCAGCCCCAGCATTTT. This encodes CASSPQNFNQPQHF.

Concerning this clonotype itself: A much larger clone lies one base from this, so it may be a read error. The chain recombines TRBV7-8 with TRBJ2-3, with TRBD2 as a possible D gene (6 bases). V lost 5 bases and J lost 2, with 17 bases in between. This CDR3 region has 16 residues. Germline V CDR1 and CDR2: SGHVS, FQNEAQ. CDR3 region: CASSIGRASDTDTQYF. In DNA, the CDR3 is TGTGCCAGCAGCATTGGGCGGGCTAGCGACACAGATACGCAGTATTTT.

A few counts support this clonotype. The gene calls are TRBV4-3 and TRBJ2-3; 8 bases agree with TRBD1. This CDR3 has 18 amino acids. The ends lost 0 bases at V and 2 bases at J; junction bases unmatched: 10. CDR1 and CDR2 (germline): LGHNA, YSLEER. The CDR3 sequence: CASSQDPVGQAPTDTQYF. The CDR3 nucleotides read TGCGCCAGCAGCCAAGATCCGGTGGGACAGGCCCCCACAGATACGCAGTATTTT.

This clonotype was seen at least ten times. J is TRBJ1-1 and V is TRBV7-9, with 7 bases lining up with TRBD1. The V gene end was trimmed by 7 bases and the J gene end by 0 bases; junction bases not matched to a gene: 14. Germline V CDR1 and CDR2: SEHNR, FQNEAQ (reference sequence). The CDR3 length is 17 residues. CDR3 loop: CASTRETGVRLNTEAFF. In DNA, the CDR3 is TGTGCCAGCACCCGTGAAACAGGGGTGAGGCTGAACACTGAAGCTTTCTTT.

The chain recombines TRBV4-3 with TRBJ1-1; D not certain. Germline CDR1 is LGHNA and CDR2 is YSLEER. CDR3 size: 13 residues. Between the trimmed V and J ends, which lost 0 bases and 3 bases, there was a span of 5 bases. CDR3 sequence reads: CASSQDAHTEAFF. For the CDR3, the DNA is TGCGCCAGCAGCCAAGATGCGCACACTGAAGCTTTCTTT.

The chain couples TRBV28 to TRBJ2-1, with 10 bases aligning to TRBD2. The germline CDR1 and CDR2 sequences are MDHEN and SYDVKM. This CDR3 has 12 residues. V shed 9 bases, J shed 12 bases, and the junction held 8 bases outside the gene matches. DNA for the CDR3: TGTGCCAGTACTAGCGGGGCGGGTCGGCAGTTCTTC. Amino acid sequence: CASTSGAGRQFF.

This clonotype was picked up a small number of times. The chain couples TRBV20-1 to TRBJ1-3, with 7 bases fitting TRBD1. The germline CDR1 and CDR2 sequences are DFQATT and SNEGSKA (reference sequence). Trimming cost V 6 bases and J 0 bases; bases outside gene matches: 5. The CDR3 spans 14 residues. CDR3 residues: CSAPDRSSGNTIYF. The DNA of the CDR3 is TGCAGTGCACCGGACAGGAGCTCTGGAAACACCATATATTTT.

A remark on this clonotype: Just one base apart from a much larger clone, this may be a read error. This rearrangement joins TRBV5-1 to TRBJ2-3; the D gene is possibly TRBD2 (6 bases). Per germline, CDR1 SGHRS and CDR2 YFSETQ. The V end was cut by 0 bases, the J end by 0 bases, with 14 bases between. The CDR3 runs to 17 residues. DNA of the CDR3: TGCGCCAGCAGCTTGGCCCTGACTAGACGGAGCACAGATACGCAGTATTTT. Translating gives CASSLALTRRSTDTQYF.

This clonotype has ten or more counts. The rearrangement links TRBV28 to TRBJ1-1, with 9 bases identical to TRBD1. J was trimmed by 5 bases and V by 7 bases; bases with no gene match: 11. Germline-derived CDR1 and CDR2 are MDHEN and SYDVKM. The length of the CDR3 is 15 residues. Here the CDR3 DNA reads TGTGCCAGCACCCCCGGGACAGGGACCGGGACTGAAGCTTTCTTT. Amino acids: CASTPGTGTGTEAFF.

This chain joins TRBV28 and TRBJ1-3; D may be TRBD1 (5 bases). Looked up from germline, CDR1 is MDHEN and CDR2 is SYDVKM. Trimming cost V 5 bases and J 0 bases, with 23 bases left between them. The CDR3 sequence is 19 residues long. CDR3 protein: CASSPGGQWGLFSGNTIYF. CDR3 sequence (DNA): TGTGCCAGCAGTCCCGGAGGCCAGTGGGGCTTATTCTCTGGAAACACCATATATTTT.

The CDR3 here is CASSLGSASYNEQFF. The CDR3 DNA is TGTGCCAGCAGTTTGGGTTCTGCCTCCTACAATGAGCAGTTCTTC. V and J are TRBV27 and TRBJ2-1; D gene ambiguous. The germline gives CDR1 MNHEY, CDR2 SMNVEV (reference sequence). CDR3 length: 15 amino acids. V was cut by 3 bases and J by 0 bases, with 9 bases left in between.

The CDR3 sequence is CSARDPGTMGNEQFF. CDR3 nucleotides: TGCAGTGCTAGAGACCCCGGGACAATGGGTAATGAGCAGTTCTTC. This chain connects TRBV20-1 to TRBJ2-1; tentatively, D is TRBD1 (6 bases). V lost 0 bases and J 7 bases, leaving 16 bases between the germline ends. The germline V gene has CDR1 DFQATT and CDR2 SNEGSKA (reference sequence). CDR3 length: 15 residues.

The rearrangement links TRBV9 to TRBJ2-5; 7 nucleotides match TRBD2. This CDR3 contains 14 residues. CDR1 is SGDLS and CDR2 is YYNGEE in the germline V gene. V shed 3 bases, J shed 7 bases, and the junction held 9 bases outside the gene matches. For the CDR3, the DNA is TGTGCCAGCAGCGGGCTCCGGGGGGAGGGGACCCAGTACTTC. Amino acids: CASSGLRGEGTQYF. Full variable domain (outside the CDR3, taken from reference TRBV9 and TRBJ2-5): DSGVTQTPKHLITATGQRVTLRCSPRSGDLSVYWYQQSLDQGLQFLIQYYNGEERAKGNILERFSAQQFPDLHSELNLSSLELGDSALYFCASSGLRGEGTQYFGPGTRLLVL.

In its sample, this clonotype was seen a few times. The CDR3 region is CSVEAGVSTDTQYF. CDR3 nucleotides: TGCAGTGTCGAAGCGGGAGTTAGCACAGATACGCAGTATTTT. The chain carries TRBV29-1 and TRBJ2-3; 8 positions match TRBD2. The length of the CDR3 is 14 residues. Germline V gives CDR1 SQVTM, CDR2 ANQGSEA.

V and J are TRBV27 and TRBJ2-2, with TRBD1 identical over 7 bases. J gave up 5 bases and V 6 bases, and 6 bases lay outside the gene matches. CDR3 length equals 14 residues. Germline CDR1 and CDR2: MNHEY and SMNVEV (reference sequence). CDR3 in amino acids: CASSPRQGTGELFF. The CDR3 DNA is TGTGCCAGCAGCCCGAGACAGGGAACCGGGGAGCTGTTTTTT.

The chain is built from TRBV20-1 and TRBJ2-3; TRBD1 matches at 7 bases. From germline, CDR1 is DFQATT and CDR2 SNEGSKA (reference sequence). This CDR3 comprises 15 residues. Losses at the gene ends were 5 bases for V and 0 bases for J; bases not matched to a gene: 8. CDR3 DNA: TGCAGTGCTGAGAGAGGGGGCACTAGCACAGATACGCAGTATTTT. Protein product: CSAERGGTSTDTQYF.

V gene TRBV18 combines with J gene TRBJ2-7; possible D gene TRBD2, 6 bases. CDR3 length equals 17 residues. V was pared by 1 base and J by 6 bases, with 22 bases between. The germline gives CDR1 KGHSH, CDR2 LQKENI. CDR3 amino acids: CASSPQQYRLYSGEQYF. The CDR3 DNA reads TGTGCCAGCTCACCACAGCAGTACAGGCTATATAGCGGCGAGCAGTACTTC.

A note on this clonotype: A much more abundant neighbour one base away suggests this may be a read error. The rearrangement joins TRBV29-1 to TRBJ2-3; TRBD2 aligns across 8 bases. The CDR3 has 15 amino acids. CDR1 is SQVTM, CDR2 ANQGSEA, per germline. V gave up 6 bases and J gave up 2 bases; unmatched junction bases: 10. The CDR3 spells CSVYIVGRATDTQYF. CDR3 in DNA: TGCAGCGTCTACATCGTCGGGAGGGCCACAGATACGCAGTATTTT.

V and J are TRBV12-3 or TRBV12-4 and TRBJ2-2; 8 bases are a match to TRBD2. J gave up 6 bases and V 1 base, and 10 bases lay outside the gene matches. The CDR3 covers 17 residues. The CDR3 here is CASSLEKGLGSSGELFF. CDR3 DNA sequence: TGTGCCAGCAGTTTAGAGAAGGGACTAGGAAGCTCCGGGGAGCTGTTTTTT.

The chain carries TRBV7-9 and TRBJ1-4; D gene uncertain. Trimming left V 9 bases short and J 6 bases short, with 14 bases between. Germline V CDR1 and CDR2: SEHNR, FQNEAQ (reference sequence). CDR3 size: 13 residues. DNA of the CDR3: TGTGCCAGTCGGGATCCGCGGCATGAAAAACTGTTTTTT. This encodes CASRDPRHEKLFF.

V is TRBV7-9 and J is TRBJ1-5; TRBD1 agrees at 8 bases. CDR1 is SEHNR, CDR2 FQNEAQ, per germline (reference sequence). The CDR3 runs 18 residues. V was pared by 0 bases and J by 9 bases, with 16 bases of the junction left unmatched. The CDR3 loop reads CASSLALFKGQGKWPQHF. The CDR3 bases are TGTGCCAGCAGCTTAGCTCTGTTTAAAGGACAGGGTAAATGGCCCCAGCATTTT.

The chain links TRBV21-1 to TRBJ2-6; TRBD1, the table's D call, was not compared with the DNA. TRBV21-1 is shown as a pseudogene. The CDR3 has 15 amino acids. CDR3 sequence reads: CASSKGGAGANVLTF. The CDR3 nucleotides are TGTGCCAGCAGCAAGGGGGGGGCTGGGGCCAACGTCCTGACTTTC.

This clonotype was observed a handful of times. The chain uses TRBV6-2 or TRBV6-3 and TRBJ1-2; D is unclear. Germline V gene data show CDR1 as MNHEY and CDR2 as SVGEGT. V was trimmed by 4 bases and J by 8 bases, leaving 17 bases between them. The CDR3 is made up of 14 amino acids. The CDR3 is CASSSLQWRGGYTF. The CDR3 region has the DNA TGTGCCAGCAGTTCACTCCAATGGCGAGGAGGCTACACCTTC.

This clonotype has ten or more counts. This chain joins TRBV7-9 and TRBJ2-7, with TRBD1 matching 9 bases. CDR3 length: 13 amino acids. V lost 5 bases, J lost 2 bases, and 1 base stayed unmatched. The V gene's germline CDR1 is SEHNR and CDR2 FQNEAQ (reference sequence). In DNA form, the CDR3 reads TGTGCCAGCAGCCGACAGGGGGCCTACGAGCAGTACTTC. Translating it yields CASSRQGAYEQYF.

This clonotype was recorded at least ten times. This chain joins TRBV7-9 and TRBJ1-1; TRBD1 agrees at 8 bases. Trimming took 1 base from V and 5 from J; bases not matched to a gene: 6. Germline CDR1 and CDR2: SEHNR and FQNEAQ (reference sequence). This CDR3 is 15 amino acids long. DNA for the CDR3: TGTGCCAGCAGCTTAGGACAGGGGTATACAACTGAAGCTTTCTTT. Translating it yields CASSLGQGYTTEAFF.

The rearrangement uses TRBV27 and TRBJ2-7; TRBD2 aligns across 10 bases. V shed 6 bases and J 4 bases; nucleotides not matched to a gene: 6. The CDR3 extends over 14 amino acids. CDR1 and CDR2 from the germline V gene are MNHEY and SMNVEV (reference sequence). This chain's CDR3 is CASSDSGRDYEQYF. The CDR3, as DNA: TGTGCCAGCAGCGACAGCGGGAGGGATTACGAGCAGTACTTC.